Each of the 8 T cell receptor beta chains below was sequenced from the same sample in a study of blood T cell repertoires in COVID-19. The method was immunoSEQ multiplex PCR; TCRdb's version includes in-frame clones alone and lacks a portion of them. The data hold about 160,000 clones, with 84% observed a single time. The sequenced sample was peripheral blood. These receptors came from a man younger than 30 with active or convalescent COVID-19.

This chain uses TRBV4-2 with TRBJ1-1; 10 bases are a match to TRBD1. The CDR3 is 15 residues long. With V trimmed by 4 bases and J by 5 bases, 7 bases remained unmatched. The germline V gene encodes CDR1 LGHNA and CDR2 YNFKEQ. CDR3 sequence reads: CASSRAGTGETEAFF. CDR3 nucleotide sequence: TGTGCCAGCAGCCGGGCCGGGACAGGGGAGACTGAAGCTTTCTTT.

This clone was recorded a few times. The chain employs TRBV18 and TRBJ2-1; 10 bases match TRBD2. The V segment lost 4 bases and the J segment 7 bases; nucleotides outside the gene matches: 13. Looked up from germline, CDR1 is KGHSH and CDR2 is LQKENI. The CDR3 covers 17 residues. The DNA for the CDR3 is TGTGCCAGCTCACAACCAGGAACGAGCGGGGGGGTAAATGAGCAGTTCTTC. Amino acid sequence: CASSQPGTSGGVNEQFF.

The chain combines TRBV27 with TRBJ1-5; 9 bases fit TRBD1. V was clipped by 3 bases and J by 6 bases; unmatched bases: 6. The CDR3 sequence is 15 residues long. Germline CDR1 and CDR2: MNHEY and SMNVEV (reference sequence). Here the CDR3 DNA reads TGTGCCAGCAGTTTGACAGGGGGAACGGGTCAGCCCCAGCATTTT. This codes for CASSLTGGTGQPQHF.

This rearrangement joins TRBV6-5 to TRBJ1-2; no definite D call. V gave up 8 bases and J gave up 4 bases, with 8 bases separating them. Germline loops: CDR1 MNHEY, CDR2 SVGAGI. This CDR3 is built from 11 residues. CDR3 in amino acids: CASGSSYGYTF. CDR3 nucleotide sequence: TGTGCCAGCGGCTCAAGCTATGGCTACACCTTC.

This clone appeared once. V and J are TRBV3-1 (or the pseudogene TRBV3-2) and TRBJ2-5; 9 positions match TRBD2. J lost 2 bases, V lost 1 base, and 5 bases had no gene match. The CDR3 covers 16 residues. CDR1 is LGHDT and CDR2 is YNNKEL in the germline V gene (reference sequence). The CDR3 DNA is TGTGCCAGCAGCCAAGCAGGGACTAGCTTACAAGAGACCCAGTACTTC. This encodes CASSQAGTSLQETQYF.

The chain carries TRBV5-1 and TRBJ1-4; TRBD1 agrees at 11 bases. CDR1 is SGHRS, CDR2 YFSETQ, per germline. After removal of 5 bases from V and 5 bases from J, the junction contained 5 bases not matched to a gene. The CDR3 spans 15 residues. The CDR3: CASRGGQGANEKLFF. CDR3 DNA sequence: TGCGCCAGCAGAGGCGGACAGGGGGCGAATGAAAAACTGTTTTTT.

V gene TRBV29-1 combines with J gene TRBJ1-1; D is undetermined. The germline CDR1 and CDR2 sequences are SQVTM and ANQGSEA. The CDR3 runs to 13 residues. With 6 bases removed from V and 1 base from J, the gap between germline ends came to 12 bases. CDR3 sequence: CSVTRGGNTEAFF. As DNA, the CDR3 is TGCAGCGTCACCCGGGGAGGGAACACTGAAGCTTTCTTT.

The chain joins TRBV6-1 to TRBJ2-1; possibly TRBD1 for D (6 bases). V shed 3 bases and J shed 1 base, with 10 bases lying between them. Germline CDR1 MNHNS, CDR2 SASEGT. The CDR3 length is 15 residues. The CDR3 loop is CASSEGTLSYNEQFF. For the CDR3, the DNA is TGTGCCAGCAGTGAGGGGACACTGTCCTACAATGAGCAGTTCTTC.